This TCR beta chain was profiled in a study of OX40 agonist ivuxolimab in advanced cancers. Germline V gene lookup returns CDR1 MNHNS and CDR2 SASEGT. The V and J ends lost 4 bases and 3 bases respectively, with 23 bases between them. The CDR3 length is 18 residues. Measured with immunoSEQ multiplex PCR; TCRdb has only the in-frame clones, and not every one. This table has roughly 71,000 clones, roughly 81% appearing once. The chain carries TRBV6-1 and TRBJ2-3; possibly TRBD2 for D (6 bases). This specimen consisted of CD4+ or CD8+ T cells sorted from blood, obtained in a trial of the OX40 agonist ivuxolimab. The source of this sequence is an adult with an advanced solid tumor such as melanoma, head and neck, liver or kidney cancer. CDR3 bases: TGTGCCAGCAGTGGGGCCCCTTGGGGGGTCTTTCCTACAGATACGCAGTATTTT. Translating it yields CASSGAPWGVFPTDTQYF.